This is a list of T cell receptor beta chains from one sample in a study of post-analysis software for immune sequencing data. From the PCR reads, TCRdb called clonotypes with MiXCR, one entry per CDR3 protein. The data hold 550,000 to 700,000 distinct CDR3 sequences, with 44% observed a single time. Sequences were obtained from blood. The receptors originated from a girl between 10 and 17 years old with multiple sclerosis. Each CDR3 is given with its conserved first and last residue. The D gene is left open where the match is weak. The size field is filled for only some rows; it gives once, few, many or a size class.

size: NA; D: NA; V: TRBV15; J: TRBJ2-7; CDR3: CATSRDLETPSYEQYF; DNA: TGTGCCACCAGCAGAGATCTCGAAACTCCGTCCTACGAGCAGTACTTC
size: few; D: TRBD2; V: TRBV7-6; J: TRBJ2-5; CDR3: CASSHSGGKETQYF; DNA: TGTGCCAGCAGTCACAGCGGGGGGAAAGAGACCCAGTACTTC
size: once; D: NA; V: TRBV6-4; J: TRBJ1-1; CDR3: CASSVSGRTEAFF; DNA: TGTGCCAGCAGTGTATCAGGGCGGACTGAAGCTTTCTTT
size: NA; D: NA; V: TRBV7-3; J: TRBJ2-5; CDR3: CASSFNSPGQETQYF; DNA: TGTGCCAGCAGCTTCAATTCCCCGGGCCAAGAGACCCAGTACTTC
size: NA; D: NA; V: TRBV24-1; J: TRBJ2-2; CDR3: CATSGRPGTQNTGELFF; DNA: TGTGCCACCAGTGGCCGCCCCGGGACACAGAACACCGGGGAGCTGTTTTTT
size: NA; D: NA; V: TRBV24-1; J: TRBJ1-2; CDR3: CATSEIHGYTF; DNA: TGTGCCACCAGTGAAATCCACGGCTACACCTTC
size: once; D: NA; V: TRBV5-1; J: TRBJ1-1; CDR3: CASSLAGGFNTEAFF; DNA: TGCGCCAGCAGCTTGGCGGGGGGCTTTAACACTGAAGCTTTCTTT
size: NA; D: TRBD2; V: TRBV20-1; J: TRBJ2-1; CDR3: CSALGPYGGGQFF; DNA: TGCAGTGCTCTTGGACCCTACGGGGGGGGGCAGTTCTTC
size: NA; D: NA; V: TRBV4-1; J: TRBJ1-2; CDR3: CASSQEPGGLYGYTF; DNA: TGCGCCAGCAGCCAAGAACCTGGCGGACTCTATGGCTACACCTTC
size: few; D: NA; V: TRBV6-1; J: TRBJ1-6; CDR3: CATASGSSYNSPLHF; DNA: TGTGCCACCGCGAGTGGGAGCTCCTATAATTCACCCCTCCACTTT
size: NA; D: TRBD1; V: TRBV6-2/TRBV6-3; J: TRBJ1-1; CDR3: CASSQGTGGEAFF; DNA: TGTGCCAGCAGCCAAGGGACAGGGGGTGAAGCTTTCTTT
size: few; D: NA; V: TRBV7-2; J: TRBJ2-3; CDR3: CASSPALRATDTQYF; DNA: TGTGCCAGCAGTCCAGCCCTCAGGGCCACAGATACGCAGTATTTT
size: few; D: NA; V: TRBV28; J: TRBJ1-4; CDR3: CASSRQVNEKLFF; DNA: TGTGCCAGTAGCCGACAGGTTAATGAAAAACTGTTTTTT
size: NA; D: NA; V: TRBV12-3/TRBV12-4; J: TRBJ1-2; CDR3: CASRGTDDLTRSYTF; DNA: TGTGCCAGCAGGGGGACGGACGACTTAACTAGGAGCTACACCTTC
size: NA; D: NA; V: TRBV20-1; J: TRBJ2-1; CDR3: CSAEIRDGVYNEQFF; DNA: TGCAGTGCCGAAATCCGGGACGGAGTTTACAATGAGCAGTTCTTC
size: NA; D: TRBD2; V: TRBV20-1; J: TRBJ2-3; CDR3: CSASSTSGGSTDTQYF; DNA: TGCAGTGCTAGTAGCACTAGCGGGGGTAGCACAGATACGCAGTATTTT
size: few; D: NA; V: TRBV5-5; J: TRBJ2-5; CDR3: CASSPRVAETQYF; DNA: TGTGCCAGCAGCCCTCGGGTCGCCGAGACCCAGTACTTC
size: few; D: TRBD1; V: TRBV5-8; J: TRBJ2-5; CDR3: CASSLRGQGSLETQYF; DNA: TGTGCCAGCAGTTTGAGGGGACAGGGATCTTTAGAGACCCAGTACTTC
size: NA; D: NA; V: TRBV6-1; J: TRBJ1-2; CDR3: CASSEARRGPNYGYTF; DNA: TGTGCCAGCAGTGAAGCGCGGAGGGGACCGAACTATGGCTACACCTTC
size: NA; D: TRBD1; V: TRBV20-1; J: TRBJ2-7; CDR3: CSATRQGAYYEQYF; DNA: TGCAGTGCCACTAGACAGGGGGCTTACTACGAGCAGTACTTC
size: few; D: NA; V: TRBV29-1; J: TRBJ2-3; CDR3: CSVDPGLHTDTQYF; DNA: TGCAGCGTTGATCCGGGACTGCACACAGATACGCAGTATTTT
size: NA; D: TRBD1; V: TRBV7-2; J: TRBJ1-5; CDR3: CASSRDRENQPQHF; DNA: TGTGCCAGCAGCCGGGACAGGGAGAATCAGCCCCAGCATTTT
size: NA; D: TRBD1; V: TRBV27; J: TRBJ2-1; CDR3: CASSSTTRGTGGRYEQFF; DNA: TGTGCCAGCAGTTCGACTACGCGTGGGACAGGCGGTCGCTATGAGCAGTTCTTC
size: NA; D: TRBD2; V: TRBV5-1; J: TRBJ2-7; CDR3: CASSLVSGRLYNEQYF; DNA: TGCGCCAGCAGCTTGGTTAGCGGGAGATTGTATAACGAGCAGTACTTC
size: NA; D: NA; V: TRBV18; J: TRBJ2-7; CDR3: CASPLSYEQYF; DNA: TGTGCCAGCCCACTCTCCTACGAGCAGTACTTC
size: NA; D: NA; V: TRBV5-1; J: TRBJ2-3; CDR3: CVSRSLWADTQYF; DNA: TGCGTCAGCAGATCCCTCTGGGCAGATACGCAGTATTTT
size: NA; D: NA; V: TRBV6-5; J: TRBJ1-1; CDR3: CASSRTTGYNTEAFF; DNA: TGTGCCAGCAGCCGTACGACAGGTTATAACACTGAAGCTTTCTTT
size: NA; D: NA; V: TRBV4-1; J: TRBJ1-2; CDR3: CASSHLALTGNYGYTF; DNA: TGCGCCAGCAGCCATCTCGCTCTGACAGGCAACTATGGCTACACCTTC
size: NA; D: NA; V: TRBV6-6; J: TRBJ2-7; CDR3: CASSYPGRVEGEQYF; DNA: TGTGCCAGCAGTTACCCAGGCAGGGTCGAAGGCGAGCAGTACTTC
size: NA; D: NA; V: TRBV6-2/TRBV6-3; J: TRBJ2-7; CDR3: CASSPPGPGKYEQYF; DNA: TGTGCCAGCAGTCCCCCGGGGCCAGGGAAATACGAGCAGTACTTC
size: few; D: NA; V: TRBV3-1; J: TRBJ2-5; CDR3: CASSQGRPKEQYF; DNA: TGTGCCAGCAGCCAAGGGAGACCCAAGGAGCAGTACTTC
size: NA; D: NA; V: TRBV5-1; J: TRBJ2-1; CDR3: CASSPRDNRRSYNEQFF; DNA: TGCGCCAGCAGCCCCCGGGACAACCGACGCAGTTACAATGAGCAGTTCTTC
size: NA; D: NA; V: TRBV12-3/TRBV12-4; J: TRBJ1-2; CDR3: CASSIDGLYGYTF; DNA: TGTGCCAGCAGTATCGACGGACTCTATGGCTACACCTTC
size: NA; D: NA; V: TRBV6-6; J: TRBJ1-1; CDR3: CASRKTGNTEAFF; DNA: TGTGCCAGCAGGAAGACAGGGAACACTGAAGCTTTCTTT
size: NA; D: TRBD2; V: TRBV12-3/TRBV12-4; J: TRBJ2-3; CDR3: CASSLVAGVSADTQYF; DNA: TGTGCCAGCAGTTTAGTGGCGGGAGTAAGCGCAGATACGCAGTATTTT
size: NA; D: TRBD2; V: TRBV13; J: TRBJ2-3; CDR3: CASSLGPGLAGELTDTQYF; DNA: TGTGCCAGCAGCTTGGGGCCGGGACTAGCGGGAGAGCTCACAGATACGCAGTATTTT
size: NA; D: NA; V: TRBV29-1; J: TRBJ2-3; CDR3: CSVAPGTTDTQYF; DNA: TGCAGCGTCGCCCCGGGCACCACAGATACGCAGTATTTT
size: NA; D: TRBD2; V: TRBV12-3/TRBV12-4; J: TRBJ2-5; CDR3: CASSADVASGYQETQYF; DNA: TGTGCCAGCAGTGCTGACGTGGCTAGCGGGTACCAAGAGACCCAGTACTTC
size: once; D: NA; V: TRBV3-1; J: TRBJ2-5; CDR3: CASSHTTEQTAQKTQYF; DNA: TGTGCCAGCAGCCATACAACAGAGCAAACGGCGCAGAAGACCCAGTACTTC
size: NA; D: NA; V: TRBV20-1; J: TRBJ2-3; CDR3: CSAIDGIRTDTQYF; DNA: TGCAGTGCTATAGACGGGATCCGCACAGATACGCAGTATTTT
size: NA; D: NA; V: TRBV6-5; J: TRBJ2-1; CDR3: CASTLKGSSYNEQFF; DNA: TGTGCCAGCACGCTGAAGGGTTCCTCCTACAATGAGCAGTTCTTC
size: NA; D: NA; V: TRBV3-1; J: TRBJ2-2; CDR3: CASSQDSLNTGERFF; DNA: TGTGCCAGCAGCCAAGACAGCCTAAACACCGGGGAGCGGTTTTTT
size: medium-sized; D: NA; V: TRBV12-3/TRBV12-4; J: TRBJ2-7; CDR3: CASSPRFPYEQYF; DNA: TGTGCCAGCAGTCCCCGATTCCCCTACGAGCAGTACTTC
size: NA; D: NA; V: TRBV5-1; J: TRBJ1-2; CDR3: CASSLAGGRSGGYTF; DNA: TGCGCCAGCAGCTTGGCGGGGGGACGATCCGGTGGCTACACCTTC
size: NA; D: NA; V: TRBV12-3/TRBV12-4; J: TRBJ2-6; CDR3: CASSFRPPGANVLTF; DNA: TGTGCCAGCAGTTTCCGGCCCCCTGGGGCCAACGTCCTGACTTTC